These T cell receptor beta chains were read from a single sample in a study of T cell repertoires in cytomegalovirus infection. Their target antigens are unknown. TCRdb re-called the reads with MiXCR, one entry per CDR3 protein. Of approximately 730,000 distinct CDR3 sequences listed, about 27% were seen once; the top ten hold over 10%. Sequencing was performed on cultured CD8+ T cells from PBMCs, taken from culture after CMV antigen stimulation. The receptors were gathered from a human donor in good health (CMV status not recorded). Some clones in this sample may be carry-over from other donors' samples. The CDR3 runs from the conserved cysteine through the conserved F or W. D genes are given only for firm matches. Expanded clones get a size class; other rows say once, few or many, or leave the size out.

>TRBJ1-3|17|-|-|TRBV5-5
CASSPWGGPDSGNTIYF
TGTGCCAGCAGCCCCTGGGGGGGGCCAGACTCTGGAAACACCATATATTTT
>TRBJ1-1|15|-|-|TRBV4-1
CASSQAGIGNTEAFF
TGCGCCAGCAGCCAAGCAGGGATCGGGAACACTGAAGCTTTCTTT
>TRBJ1-5|17|few|-|TRBV5-5
CASSLAIRDISNQPQHF
TGTGCCAGCAGCTTGGCAATCCGGGACATTAGCAATCAGCCCCAGCATTTT
>TRBJ2-1|14|-|-|TRBV4-3
CASSQEIGQNEQFF
TGCGCCAGCAGCCAAGAGATAGGTCAGAATGAGCAGTTCTTC
>TRBJ2-6|13|-|-|TRBV28
CASNGDGANVLTF
TGTGCCAGCAACGGGGACGGGGCCAACGTCCTGACTTTC
>TRBJ2-1|16|few|TRBD1|TRBV20-1
CSANHPGTGSYNEQFF
TGCAGTGCTAACCACCCCGGGACAGGGTCCTACAATGAGCAGTTCTTC
>TRBJ1-1|12|few|-|TRBV10-3
CAIGTPGTEAFF
TGTGCCATCGGGACACCGGGCACTGAAGCTTTCTTT
>TRBJ2-4|17|-|-|TRBV4-3
CASSQDVAGQLKNIQYF
TGCGCCAGCAGCCAAGATGTGGCGGGACAGCTTAAAAACATTCAGTACTTC
>TRBJ2-2|12|-|-|TRBV4-3
CASRNREGELFF
TGCGCCAGCAGGAACAGGGAAGGGGAGCTGTTTTTT
>TRBJ2-1|13|-|-|TRBV11-2
CASSQTGNGEQFF
TGTGCCAGCAGCCAAACAGGGAACGGCGAGCAGTTCTTC
>TRBJ2-1|17|-|TRBD1|TRBV27
CASSPVGTGILGNEQFF
TGTGCCAGCAGTCCCGTAGGGACAGGGATATTAGGCAATGAGCAGTTCTTC
>TRBJ2-7|15|-|-|TRBV7-3
CASSLGKWRGNEQYF
TGTGCCAGCAGCTTAGGCAAGTGGAGGGGAAACGAGCAGTACTTC
>TRBJ2-3|15|-|TRBD2|TRBV5-4
CASSILAGGLDTQYF
TGTGCCAGCAGCATTCTAGCGGGTGGATTAGATACGCAGTATTTT
>TRBJ1-1|15|few|TRBD1|TRBV7-9
CASSRLTGLNTEAFF
TGTGCCAGCAGCCGACTGACAGGGTTAAACACTGAAGCTTTCTTT
>TRBJ1-6|12|many|-|TRBV7-2
CASSLGPSALHF
TGTGCCAGCAGCTTAGGGCCCAGTGCCCTCCACTTT
>TRBJ2-1|16|-|TRBD2|TRBV29-1
CSVESPGRGGYNEQFF
TGCAGCGTTGAAAGCCCAGGGAGGGGAGGGTACAATGAGCAGTTCTTC
>TRBJ2-1|15|many|-|TRBV7-8
CASSPPEGGYNEQFF
TGTGCCAGCAGCCCACCGGAGGGGGGCTACAATGAGCAGTTCTTC
>TRBJ2-1|19|-|TRBD2|TRBV12-3/TRBV12-4
CASTSTGRLAGGQVNEQFF
TGTGCCAGCACCTCAACTGGGAGGTTAGCGGGGGGGCAGGTCAATGAGCAGTTCTTC
>TRBJ2-6|20|few|-|TRBV7-9
CASSAPQQRQRLSGANVLTF
TGTGCCAGCAGCGCACCCCAGCAGAGACAACGCCTCTCTGGGGCCAACGTCCTGACTTTC
>TRBJ2-1|14|few|-|TRBV7-9
CASSWWTDEHEQFF
TGTGCCAGCAGCTGGTGGACAGACGAACATGAGCAGTTCTTC
>TRBJ2-1|15|few|-|TRBV14
CASSQVDLSPVPQFF
TGTGCCAGCAGCCAAGTCGACTTGTCCCCGGTCCCGCAGTTCTTC
>TRBJ2-2|16|many|-|TRBV7-8
CASSLYIGGSTGELFF
TGTGCCAGCAGCTTATATATCGGGGGATCCACCGGGGAGCTGTTTTTT
>TRBJ2-2|14|few|TRBD1|TRBV11-2
CASSRDRGPGELFF
TGTGCCAGCAGCCGGGACAGGGGACCCGGGGAGCTGTTTTTT
>TRBJ2-1|15|-|-|TRBV27
CASSFWPSSYNEQFF
TGTGCCAGCAGTTTCTGGCCCAGCTCCTACAATGAGCAGTTCTTC
>TRBJ2-7|14|few|-|TRBV4-1
CASSQELGRYEQYF
TGCGCCAGCAGCCAAGAACTAGGCCGATACGAGCAGTACTTC
>TRBJ2-5|13|-|-|TRBV10-3
CATRGPSQETQYF
TGTGCCACAAGGGGACCCAGCCAAGAGACCCAGTACTTC